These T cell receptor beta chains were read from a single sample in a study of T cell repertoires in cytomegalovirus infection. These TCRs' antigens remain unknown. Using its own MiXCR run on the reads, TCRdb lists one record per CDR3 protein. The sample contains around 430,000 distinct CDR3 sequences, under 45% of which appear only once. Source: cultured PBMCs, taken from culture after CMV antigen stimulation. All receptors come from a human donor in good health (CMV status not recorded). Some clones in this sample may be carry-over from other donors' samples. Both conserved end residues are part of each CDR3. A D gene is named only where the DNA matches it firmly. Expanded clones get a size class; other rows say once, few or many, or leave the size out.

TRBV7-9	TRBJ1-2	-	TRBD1	CASSIARDSIYTF	TGTGCCAGCAGCATCGCGAGGGACAGTATCTACACCTTC
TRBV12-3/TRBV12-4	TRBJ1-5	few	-	CASSLGSHSNQPQHF	TGTGCCAGCAGTTTAGGCAGTCATAGCAATCAGCCCCAGCATTTT
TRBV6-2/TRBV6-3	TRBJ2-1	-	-	CASSYPLGNEQFF	TGTGCCAGCAGTTACCCCTTAGGGAATGAGCAGTTCTTC
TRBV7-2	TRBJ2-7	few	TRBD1	CASSSDRGTVYEQYF	TGTGCCAGCAGCTCCGACAGGGGTACGGTCTACGAGCAGTACTTC
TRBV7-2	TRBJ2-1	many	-	CASSLDLRAEYNEQFF	TGTGCCAGCAGCTTAGACCTAAGGGCAGAATACAATGAGCAGTTCTTC
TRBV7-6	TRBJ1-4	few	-	CASSLRALTNEKLFF	TGTGCCAGCAGCTTAAGGGCGTTAACTAATGAAAAACTGTTTTTT
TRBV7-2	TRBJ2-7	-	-	CASSFGDSWVGF	TGTGCCAGCAGCTTTGGGGATTCCTGGGTGGGGTTC
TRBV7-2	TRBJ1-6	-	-	CASRVGDSPLHF	TGTGCCAGCAGAGTAGGGGATTCACCCCTCCACTTT
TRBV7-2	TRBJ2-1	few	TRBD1	CASSRGQGFTNEQFF	TGTGCCAGCAGCCGGGGACAGGGTTTTACGAATGAGCAGTTCTTC
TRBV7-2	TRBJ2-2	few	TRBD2	CASSVAGYTGELFF	TGTGCCAGCAGCGTAGCGGGGTACACCGGGGAGCTGTTTTTT
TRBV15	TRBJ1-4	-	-	CATSRGRRATNEKLFF	TGTGCCACCAGCAGAGGCCGGAGGGCTACTAATGAAAAACTGTTTTTT
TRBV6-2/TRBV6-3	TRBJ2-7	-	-	CASSYSPAREQYF	TGTGCCAGCAGTTACTCGCCCGCCCGGGAGCAGTACTTC
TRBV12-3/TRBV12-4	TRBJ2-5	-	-	CASSHRPETQYF	TGTGCCAGCAGCCACCGACCCGAGACCCAGTACTTC
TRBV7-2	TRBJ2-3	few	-	CASSQRLTDTQYF	TGTGCCAGCAGCCAGAGACTCACAGATACGCAGTATTTT
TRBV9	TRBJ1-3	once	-	CASSVETGPSGNTIYF	TGTGCCAGCAGCGTAGAGACAGGCCCCTCTGGAAACACCATATATTTT
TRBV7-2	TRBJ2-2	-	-	CAGAGRRGTGELFF	TGTGCCGGTGCCGGGCGGAGAGGCACCGGGGAGCTGTTTTTT
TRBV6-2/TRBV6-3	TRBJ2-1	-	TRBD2	CASSVIRTSVYNEQFF	TGTGCCAGCAGTGTTATTAGGACTAGCGTGTACAATGAGCAGTTCTTC
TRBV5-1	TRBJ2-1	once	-	CASSPRRLGSYNEQFF	TGCGCCAGCAGCCCAAGACGTTTGGGGTCCTACAATGAGCAGTTCTTC
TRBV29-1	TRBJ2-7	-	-	CSAGGQGLYEQYF	TGCAGCGCGGGCGGCCAGGGGCTCTACGAGCAGTACTTC
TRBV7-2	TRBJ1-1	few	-	CASSLRGMLMSTEAFF	TGTGCCAGCAGCTTAAGAGGGATGTTGATGAGCACTGAAGCTTTCTTT
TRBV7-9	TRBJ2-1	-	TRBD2	CASSFSGSREVF	TGTGCCAGCAGCTTCAGCGGGAGCCGCGAAGTCTTC
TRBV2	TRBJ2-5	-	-	CASRAGRPQETQYF	TGTGCCAGCAGAGCAGGGAGGCCTCAAGAGACCCAGTACTTC
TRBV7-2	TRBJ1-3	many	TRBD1	CASSLDRGAGNTIYF	TGTGCCAGCAGCCTCGACAGGGGAGCTGGAAACACCATATATTTT
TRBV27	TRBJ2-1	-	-	CASSLAQSSYNEQFF	TGTGCCAGCAGTTTGGCACAAAGCTCCTACAATGAGCAGTTCTTC
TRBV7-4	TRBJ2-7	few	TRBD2	CASRVAGLYEQYF	TGTGCCAGCAGGGTAGCGGGACTCTACGAGCAGTACTTC
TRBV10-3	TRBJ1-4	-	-	CAISEVSEKLFF	TGTGCCATCAGTGAAGTTTCGGAAAAACTGTTTTTT
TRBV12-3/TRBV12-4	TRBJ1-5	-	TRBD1	CASSTTGQRWPQHF	TGTGCCAGCAGTACTACGGGACAGCGCTGGCCCCAGCATTTT
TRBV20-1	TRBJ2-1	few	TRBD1	CSAREGDSHNEQFF	TGCAGTGCTAGAGAAGGGGACAGTCACAATGAGCAGTTCTTC
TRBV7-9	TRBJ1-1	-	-	CASSLYGTEAFF	TGTGCCAGCAGCTTGTACGGGACTGAAGCTTTCTTT
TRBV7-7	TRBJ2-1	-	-	CARGLYRGYNEQFF	TGTGCCAGAGGACTATACAGGGGTTACAATGAGCAGTTCTTC
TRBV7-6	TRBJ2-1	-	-	CASSLELATEQFF	TGTGCCAGCAGCTTAGAGCTAGCAACAGAGCAGTTCTTC
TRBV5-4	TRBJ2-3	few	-	CASSFWGLASTDTQYF	TGTGCCAGCAGCTTTTGGGGCCTAGCGAGCACAGATACGCAGTATTTT
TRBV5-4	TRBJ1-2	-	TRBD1	CASSSDRDYGYTF	TGTGCCAGCAGCTCGGACAGGGACTATGGCTACACCTTC
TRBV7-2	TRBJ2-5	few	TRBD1	CASSYRGGETQYF	TGTGCCAGCAGCTACAGGGGTGGGGAGACCCAGTACTTC
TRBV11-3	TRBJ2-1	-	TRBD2	CASSQRSGGALEQFF	TGTGCCAGCAGCCAACGTAGCGGGGGGGCCCTTGAGCAGTTCTTC
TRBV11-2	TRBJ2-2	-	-	CASSSQRNGELFF	TGTGCCAGCAGTTCACAGCGAAACGGGGAGCTGTTTTTT
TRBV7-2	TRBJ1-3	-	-	CASSSQSGSGNTIYF	TGTGCCAGCAGCTCCCAGAGCGGCTCTGGAAACACCATATATTTT
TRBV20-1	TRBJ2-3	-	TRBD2	CSALKAGGADTQYF	TGCAGTGCTCTTAAAGCCGGGGGGGCAGATACGCAGTATTTT
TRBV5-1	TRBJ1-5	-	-	CASSPSPGHVNQPQHF	TGCGCCAGCAGCCCATCCCCGGGACACGTAAATCAGCCCCAGCATTTT
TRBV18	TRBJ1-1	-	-	CASSPISGETEAFF	TGTGCCAGCTCACCAATATCAGGGGAGACTGAAGCTTTCTTT
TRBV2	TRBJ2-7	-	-	CASSLTFSYEQYF	TGTGCCAGCAGTCTGACATTCTCCTACGAGCAGTACTTC
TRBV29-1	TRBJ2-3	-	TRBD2	CSALLAGASDTQYF	TGCAGCGCCTTACTAGCGGGGGCCTCAGATACGCAGTATTTT
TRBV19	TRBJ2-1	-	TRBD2	CASRTSGRYGEQFF	TGTGCCAGCAGGACTAGCGGGAGGTACGGTGAGCAGTTCTTC
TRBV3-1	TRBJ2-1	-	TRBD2	CASSHVGGAKDEQFF	TGTGCCAGCAGCCACGTCGGGGGGGCTAAGGATGAGCAGTTCTTC
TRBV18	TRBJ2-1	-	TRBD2	CASSPPPGLGAVNEQFF	TGTGCCAGCTCACCACCTCCCGGACTAGGGGCGGTGAATGAGCAGTTCTTC
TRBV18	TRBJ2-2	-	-	CASSRGSEPTGELFF	TGTGCCAGCTCACGGGGTAGCGAGCCCACCGGGGAGCTGTTTTTT
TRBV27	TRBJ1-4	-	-	CASSHQRGGGEKLFF	TGTGCCAGCAGTCACCAACGGGGGGGGGGAGAAAAACTGTTTTTT
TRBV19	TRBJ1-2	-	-	CASSIPSLNYGYTF	TGTGCCAGTAGTATACCCAGCCTCAACTATGGCTACACCTTC
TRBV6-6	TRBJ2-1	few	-	CASTGTYEQFF	TGTGCCAGCACCGGGACCTATGAGCAGTTCTTC
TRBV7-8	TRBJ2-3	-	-	CASSLGWDFRTDTQYF	TGTGCCAGCAGCTTAGGGTGGGATTTCCGCACAGATACGCAGTATTTT
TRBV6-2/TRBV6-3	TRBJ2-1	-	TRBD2	CASSRAGLAGVEQFF	TGTGCCAGCAGTCGCGCGGGACTAGCGGGAGTTGAGCAGTTCTTC
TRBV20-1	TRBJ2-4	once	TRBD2	CSAIRREGAKNIQYF	TGCAGTGCTATTAGGAGGGAGGGGGCCAAAAACATTCAGTACTTC
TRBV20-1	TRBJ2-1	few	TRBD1	CSALQGTLEDEQFF	TGCAGTGCATTACAGGGGACCCTGGAGGATGAGCAGTTCTTC
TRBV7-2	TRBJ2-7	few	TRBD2	CASRKTSGSYEQYF	TGTGCCAGCAGAAAAACTAGCGGGAGCTACGAGCAGTACTTC
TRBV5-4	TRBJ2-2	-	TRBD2	CASSTLLAGVPTGELFF	TGTGCCAGCAGCACCCTACTAGCGGGAGTACCCACCGGGGAGCTGTTTTTT
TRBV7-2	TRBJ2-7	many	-	CASSPRTGALSYEQYF	TGTGCCAGCAGCCCCCGGACGGGAGCCCTCTCCTACGAGCAGTACTTC
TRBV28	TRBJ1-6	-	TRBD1	CASRVTGGASYNSPLHF	TGTGCCAGCAGGGTTACAGGGGGCGCCTCCTATAATTCACCCCTCCACTTT
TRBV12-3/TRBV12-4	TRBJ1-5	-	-	CASSLRFWGNQPQHF	TGTGCCAGCAGTTTAAGGTTCTGGGGCAATCAGCCCCAGCATTTT